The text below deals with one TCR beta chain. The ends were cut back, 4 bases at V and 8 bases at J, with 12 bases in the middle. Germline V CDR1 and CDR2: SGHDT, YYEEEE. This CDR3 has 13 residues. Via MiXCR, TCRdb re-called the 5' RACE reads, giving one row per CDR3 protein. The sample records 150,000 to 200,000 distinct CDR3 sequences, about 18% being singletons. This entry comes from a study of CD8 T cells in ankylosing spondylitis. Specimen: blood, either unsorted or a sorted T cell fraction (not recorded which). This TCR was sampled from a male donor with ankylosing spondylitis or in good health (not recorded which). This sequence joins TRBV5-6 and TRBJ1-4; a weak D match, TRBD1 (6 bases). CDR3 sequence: CASSSTGKEKLFF. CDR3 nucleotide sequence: TGTGCCAGCAGCAGTACAGGGAAGGAAAAACTGTTTTTT.